This TCR beta chain was captured by sequencing in a study of blood T cell repertoires in COVID-19. Study-level background: Acute-phase and convalescent COVID-19 samples originated in the United States, Italy and Spain.

The CDR3 contains 13 residues. V gave up 0 bases and J gave up 11 bases; unmatched junction bases: 7. The V gene's germline CDR1 is SGHRS and CDR2 YFSETQ. Data came from immunoSEQ multiplex PCR; TCRdb stores just in-frame clones and leaves some out. Seen here are 50,000 to 70,000 clones, over 70% observed once, and the top ten hold about 3.5%. This TCR was sampled from a man in his 60s with acute or convalescent COVID-19. The chain joins TRBV5-1 to TRBJ1-1, with 7 bases aligning to TRBD1. The sample comprised peripheral blood. For the CDR3, the DNA is TGCGCCAGCAGCTTGGGACAGGGTGATTCGGCTTTCTTT. Its protein is CASSLGQGDSAFF.